The present entry profiles one T cell receptor (beta chain) with its context. What it binds is not known. This entry is derived from a study of blood T cells in healthy people across ages. The study, taken as a whole, reports: Naive CD4+ cells and diversity were both higher in long-lived donors than in aged donors. Age brought a roughly linear fall in TCR beta diversity measured per million T cells.

A second roughly 6 to 11 cycle PCR used barcoded and J-beta primers. Paired-end reads containing CDR3 totaled no fewer than 3 million for each sample. TCRdb recomputed calls from the 5' RACE reads with MiXCR, one row per CDR3 protein. Among some 1.5 million distinct CDR3 sequences listed, 40% to 45% were seen once. Investigators took approximately 9.4 milliliters of peripheral blood from every donor. The V and J ends lost 6 bases and 0 bases respectively, with 12 bases between them. Germline CDR1 reads SNHLY; CDR2 reads FYNNEI. The CDR3 runs to 14 residues. The sequence came from a woman under 30 in good health. The chain joins TRBV2 to TRBJ2-7, with D uncertain. Sequencing input: blood. CDR3 residues: CASRADGYSYEQYF. In DNA, the CDR3 is TGTGCCAGCAGAGCCGACGGTTACTCCTACGAGCAGTACTTC.